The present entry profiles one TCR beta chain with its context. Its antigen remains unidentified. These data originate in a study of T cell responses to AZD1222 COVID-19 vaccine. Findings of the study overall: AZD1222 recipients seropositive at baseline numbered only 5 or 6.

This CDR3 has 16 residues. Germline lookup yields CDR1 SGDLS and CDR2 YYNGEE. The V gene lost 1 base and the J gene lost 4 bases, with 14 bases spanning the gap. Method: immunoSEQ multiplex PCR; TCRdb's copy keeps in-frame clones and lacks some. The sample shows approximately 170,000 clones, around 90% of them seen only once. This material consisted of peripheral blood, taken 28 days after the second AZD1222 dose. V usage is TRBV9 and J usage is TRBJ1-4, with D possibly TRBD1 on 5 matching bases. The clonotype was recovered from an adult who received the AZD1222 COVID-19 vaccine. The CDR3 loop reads CASSVMSGGSNEKLFF. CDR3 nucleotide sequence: TGTGCCAGCAGCGTAATGAGTGGGGGTAGTAATGAAAAACTGTTTTTT.